What follows are 8 T cell receptor beta chains derived from one specimen sequenced in a study of CD8 T cells in Susac syndrome. Random hexamers were used to reverse transcribe roughly 0.5 to 1 ug of RNA. TCRdb reprocessed the immunoSEQ multiplex PCR reads with MiXCR, giving one entry per CDR3 protein. Of about 280,000 distinct CDR3 sequences listed, approximately 84% are singletons. The sequenced material came from CD8+ T cells from PBMCs. These receptors originate from a human donor with multiple sclerosis.

The chain carries TRBV28 and TRBJ2-5; 9 bases line up with TRBD2. J was trimmed by 5 bases and V by 6 bases; bases with no gene match: 10. Germline values: CDR1 MDHEN, CDR2 SYDVKM. The CDR3 has 15 amino acids. CDR3 protein: CASSSGLAGLETQYF. The CDR3 DNA is TGTGCCAGCAGCAGCGGGCTAGCGGGGCTGGAGACCCAGTACTTC.

The rearrangement links TRBV5-5 to TRBJ2-2; TRBD2 matches 10 bases. Germline trimming cut 1 base from V and 5 bases from J; bases unmatched to any gene: 8. This CDR3 comprises 17 residues. Looked up from germline, CDR1 is SGHKS and CDR2 is YYEKEE (reference sequence). This chain's CDR3 is CASSLWPSGSGTGELFF. CDR3 bases: TGTGCCAGCAGCTTGTGGCCTAGCGGGAGTGGAACCGGGGAGCTGTTTTTT.

This chain links TRBV4-1 with TRBJ2-7; 10 nucleotides agree with TRBD1. Germline CDR1 is MGHRA and CDR2 is YSYEKL. J gave up 6 bases and V 0 bases, and 5 bases lay outside the gene matches. This CDR3 is built from 15 residues. The CDR3 reads CASSQDGQGVSEQYF. CDR3 bases: TGCGCCAGCAGCCAAGACGGACAGGGGGTCTCCGAGCAGTACTTC.

V and J are TRBV9 and TRBJ2-1; 7 positions match TRBD2. V lost 3 bases to trimming and J lost 6 bases; unmatched junction nucleotides: 12. Germline V gives CDR1 SGDLS, CDR2 YYNGEE. There are 16 residues in the CDR3. The CDR3 DNA follows: TGTGCCAGCAGCGCTGGGAGGGCTACCAGACTCAATGAGCAGTTCTTC. This gives the protein CASSAGRATRLNEQFF.

This clonotype showed up just a few times. The chain carries TRBV6-1 and TRBJ2-7, with 8 bases matching TRBD1. The ends lost 3 bases at V and 2 bases at J; junction bases unmatched: 3. The CDR3 consists of 14 residues. Germline CDR1 reads MNHNS; CDR2 reads SASEGT. As DNA, the CDR3 is TGTGCCAGCAGTGACAGGGGGCTTCCCTACGAGCAGTACTTC. As protein: CASSDRGLPYEQYF.

CDR3 sequence: CASSGVRQYF. The CDR3 DNA reads TGTGCCAGCAGCGGCGTTCGGCAGTATTTT. The chain is built from TRBV9 and TRBJ2-3; D unresolved. V lost 3 bases and J 11 bases, leaving 7 bases between the germline ends. From germline, CDR1 is SGDLS and CDR2 YYNGEE. The CDR3 sequence is 10 residues long.

The J gene is TRBJ2-7, the V gene TRBV7-6, with TRBD1 as a possible D gene (6 bases). The CDR3 is 14 residues long. Per the germline V gene, CDR1 is SGHVS and CDR2 is FNYEAQ. With 3 bases removed from V and 2 bases from J, the gap between germline ends came to 11 bases. DNA for the CDR3: TGTGCCAGCAGCTTGTTCGGACAGACCTACGAGCAGTACTTC. Amino acid sequence: CASSLFGQTYEQYF. The full variable domain, completed using reference TRBV7-6 and TRBJ2-7, is GAGVSQSPRYKVTKRGQDVALRCDPISGHVSLYWYRQALGQGPEFLTYFNYEAQQDKSGLPNDRFSAERPEGSISTLTIQRTEQRDSAMYRCASSLFGQTYEQYFGPGTRLTVT.

V and J are TRBV29-1 and TRBJ2-1; 8 bases are shared with TRBD2. Germline values: CDR1 SQVTM, CDR2 ANQGSEA. This CDR3 spans 14 amino acids. Trimming cost V 4 bases and J 8 bases; bases outside gene matches: 10. CDR3 loop: CSVAGGLALDEQFF. DNA for the CDR3: TGCAGCGTTGCGGGGGGGCTTGCTCTTGATGAGCAGTTCTTC.